This entry is about one T cell receptor (beta chain). Its antigen is not identified. This CDR3 spans 11 amino acids. V lost 1 base, J lost 6 bases, and 6 bases lay in between. Germline V CDR1 and CDR2: SQVTM, ANQGSEA. The entry originates in a study of somatic mutations in cytotoxic T cells in rheumatoid arthritis. Study overall: Peripheral blood samples of more than 25 ml EDTA were taken from patients directly after diagnosis and before treatment. Study-wide results and limits: Healthy controls showed no age-related rise in CD8+ clonality, whereas rheumatoid arthritis patients did.

The method was immunoSEQ multiplex PCR; TCRdb's version includes in-frame clones alone and lacks a portion of them. The table lists about 20,000 clones, about 85% of them singletons. The receptor comes from a woman aged 40-49 years with rheumatoid arthritis. The chain carries TRBV29-1 and TRBJ1-2; no reliable D call. Sequenced sample: CD8+ T cells sorted from blood. The CDR3 here is CSVEGEDGYTF. The CDR3 DNA reads as TGCAGCGTTGAAGGGGAGGATGGCTACACCTTC. Using reference TRBV29-1 and TRBJ1-2 for the parts outside the CDR3, the full variable domain is SAVISQKPSRDICQRGTSLTIQCQVDSQVTMMFWYRQQPGQSLTLIATANQGSEATYESGFVIDKFPISRPNLTFSTLTVSNMSPEDSSIYLCSVEGEDGYTFGSGTRLTVV.